Below, 2 T cell receptor beta chains from the same sample are listed, as sequenced in a study of CXCR3-negative and CXCR3-positive naive CD8 T cells. Whole-study results and caveats: CXCR3-expressing naive cells carried TRB CDR3s more hydrophobic than those of CXCR3-negative naive cells.

These TCRs are of unknown antigen specificity. With UMI labels, 5' RACE was used to prepare the TRB cDNA libraries. TCRdb re-called the 5' RACE reads and catalogs CDR3 proteins one per entry, DNA excluded. This listing includes about 5,800 distinct CDR3 sequences. Sequenced input: naive CXCR3+ CD8+ T cells from blood. Subset meaning: CD45RO-CCR7+CD27+CD95- naive CD8+ T cells expressing CXCR3 (TNR3+). Receptor source: a human donor in good health. Some clones in this sample may be carry-over from other donors' samples.

The chain employs TRBV27 and TRBJ2-3; TCRdb picks TRBD2, but there is no DNA to check that call. The CDR3 runs 14 residues. Germline CDR1 is MNHEY and CDR2 is SMNVEV (reference sequence). The CDR3 loop reads CASSSPPQGNTQYF.

The CDR3 here is CASSLRDPGNEQFF. The genes are TRBV6-5 and TRBJ2-1; there is no DNA to check the TCRdb D call of TRBD2. Per germline, CDR1 MNHEY and CDR2 SVGAGI. The CDR3 extends over 14 amino acids.